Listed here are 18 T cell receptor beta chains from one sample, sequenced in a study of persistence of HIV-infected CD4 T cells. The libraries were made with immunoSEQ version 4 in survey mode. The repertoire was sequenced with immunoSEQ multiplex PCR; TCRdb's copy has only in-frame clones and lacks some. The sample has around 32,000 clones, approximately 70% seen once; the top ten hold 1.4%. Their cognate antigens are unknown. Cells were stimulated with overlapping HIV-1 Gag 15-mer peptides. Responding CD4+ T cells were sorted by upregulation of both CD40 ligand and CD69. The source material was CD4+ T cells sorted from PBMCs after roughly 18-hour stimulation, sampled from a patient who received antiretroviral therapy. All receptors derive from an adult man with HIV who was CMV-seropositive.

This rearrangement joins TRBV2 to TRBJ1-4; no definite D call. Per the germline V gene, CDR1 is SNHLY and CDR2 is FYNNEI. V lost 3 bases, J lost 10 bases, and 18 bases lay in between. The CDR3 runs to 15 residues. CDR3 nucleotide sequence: TGTGCCAGCAGTGAGGAAAGGACCCCAAGAGGAAAACTGTTTTTT. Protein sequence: CASSEERTPRGKLFF.

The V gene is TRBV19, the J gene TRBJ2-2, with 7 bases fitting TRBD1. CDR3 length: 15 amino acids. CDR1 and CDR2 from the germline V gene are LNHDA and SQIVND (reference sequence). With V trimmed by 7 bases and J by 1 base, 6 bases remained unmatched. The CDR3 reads CASNTGTVNTGELFF. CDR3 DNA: TGTGCCAGTAATACCGGGACAGTGAACACCGGGGAGCTGTTTTTT.

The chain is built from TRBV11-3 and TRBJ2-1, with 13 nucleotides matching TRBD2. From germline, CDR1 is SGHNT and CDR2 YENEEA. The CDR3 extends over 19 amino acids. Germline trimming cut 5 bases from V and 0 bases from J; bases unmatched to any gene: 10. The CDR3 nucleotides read TGTGCCAGCAGCCCGACTAGCGGGGGGATCGGCATCTCCTACAATGAGCAGTTCTTC. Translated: CASSPTSGGIGISYNEQFF. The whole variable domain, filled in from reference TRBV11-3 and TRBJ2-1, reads EAGVVQSPRYKIIEKKQPVAFWCNPISGHNTLYWYLQNLGQGPELLIRYENEEAVDDSQLPKDRFSAERLKGVDSTLKIQPAELGDSAVYLCASSPTSGGIGISYNEQFFGPGTRLTVL.

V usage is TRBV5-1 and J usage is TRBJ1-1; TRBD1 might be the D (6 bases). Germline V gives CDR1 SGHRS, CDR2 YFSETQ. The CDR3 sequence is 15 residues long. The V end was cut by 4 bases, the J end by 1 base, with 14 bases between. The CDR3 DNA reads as TGCGCCAGCAGCCGACCCCCGGGACAGAACACTGAAGCTTTCTTT. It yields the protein CASSRPPGQNTEAFF. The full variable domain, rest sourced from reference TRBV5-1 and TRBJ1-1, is KAGVTQTPRYLIKTRGQQVTLSCSPISGHRSVSWYQQTPGQGLQFLFEYFSETQRNKGNFPGRFSGRQFSNSRSEMNVSTLELGDSALYLCASSRPPGQNTEAFFGQGTRLTVV.

This chain's CDR3 is CASSVGPGGMMNTEAFF. The DNA for the CDR3 is TGTGCCAGCAGTGTAGGTCCAGGGGGGATGATGAACACTGAAGCTTTCTTT. V is TRBV2 and J is TRBJ1-1; TRBD1 agrees at 7 bases. Unmatched junction bases numbered 11, after V lost 4 bases and J lost 0 bases. The CDR3 has 17 residues. CDR1 and CDR2 (germline): SNHLY, FYNNEI.

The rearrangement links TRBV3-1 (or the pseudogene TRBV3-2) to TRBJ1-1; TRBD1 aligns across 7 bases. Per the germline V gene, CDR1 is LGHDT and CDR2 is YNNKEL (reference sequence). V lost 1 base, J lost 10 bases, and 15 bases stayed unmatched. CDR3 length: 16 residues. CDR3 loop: CASSQGGGQRASGAFF. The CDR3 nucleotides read TGTGCCAGCAGCCAAGGCGGGGGACAGCGAGCCTCGGGAGCTTTCTTT.

The CDR3: CASSEFSTGANVLTF. The CDR3 region has the DNA TGTGCCAGCAGTGAATTCAGTACTGGGGCCAACGTCCTGACTTTC. The chain carries TRBV6-1 and TRBJ2-6; no reliable D call. V lost 2 bases and J lost 2, with 7 bases in between. The CDR3 has 15 residues. The V gene's germline CDR1 is MNHNS and CDR2 SASEGT.

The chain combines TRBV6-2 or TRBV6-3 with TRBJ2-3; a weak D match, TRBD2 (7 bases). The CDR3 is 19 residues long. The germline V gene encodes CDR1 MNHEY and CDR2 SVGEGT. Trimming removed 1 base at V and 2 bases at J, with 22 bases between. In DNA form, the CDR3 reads TGTGCCAGCAGTTACTTGACAGGCCTACCAGCGGGGTTCACAGATACGCAGTATTTT. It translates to CASSYLTGLPAGFTDTQYF.

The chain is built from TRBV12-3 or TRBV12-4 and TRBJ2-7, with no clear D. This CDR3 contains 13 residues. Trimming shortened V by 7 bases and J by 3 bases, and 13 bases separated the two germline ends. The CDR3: CASKLGPGYEQYF. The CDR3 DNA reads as TGTGCCAGCAAATTAGGCCCTGGCTACGAGCAGTACTTC.

The CDR3 loop is CATSRDGQHNEKLFF. The CDR3 bases are TGTGCCACCAGCAGAGATGGACAGCATAATGAAAAACTGTTTTTT. The J gene is TRBJ1-4, the V gene TRBV15; weak D call: TRBD1 (6 bases). CDR1 and CDR2 (germline): LNHNV, YYDKDF (reference sequence). Between the trimmed V and J ends, which lost 0 bases and 4 bases, there was a span of 9 bases. This CDR3 is built from 15 residues.

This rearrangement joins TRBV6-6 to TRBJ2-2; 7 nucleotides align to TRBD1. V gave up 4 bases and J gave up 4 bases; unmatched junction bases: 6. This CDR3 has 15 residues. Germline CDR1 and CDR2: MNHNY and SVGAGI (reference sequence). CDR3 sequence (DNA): TGTGCCAGCAGTTTCAGGACAGGACCCACCGGGGAGCTGTTTTTT. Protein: CASSFRTGPTGELFF.

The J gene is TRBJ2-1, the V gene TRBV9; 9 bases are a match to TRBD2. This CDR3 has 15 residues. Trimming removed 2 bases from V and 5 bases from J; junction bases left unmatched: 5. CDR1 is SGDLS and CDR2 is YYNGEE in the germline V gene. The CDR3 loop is CASSVGLAGHNEQFF. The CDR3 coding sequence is TGTGCCAGCAGCGTTGGGCTAGCGGGGCACAATGAGCAGTTCTTC.

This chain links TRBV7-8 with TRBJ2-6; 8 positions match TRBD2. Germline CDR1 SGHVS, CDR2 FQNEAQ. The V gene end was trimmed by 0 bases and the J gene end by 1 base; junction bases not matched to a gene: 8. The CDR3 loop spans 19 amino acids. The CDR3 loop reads CASSLAQSGGRSGANVLTF. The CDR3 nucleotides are TGTGCCAGCAGCTTAGCGCAGAGCGGGGGTAGATCTGGGGCCAACGTCCTGACTTTC.

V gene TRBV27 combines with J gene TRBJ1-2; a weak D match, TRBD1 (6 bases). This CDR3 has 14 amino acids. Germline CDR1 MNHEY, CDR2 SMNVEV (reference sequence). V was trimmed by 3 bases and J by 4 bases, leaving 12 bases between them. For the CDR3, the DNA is TGTGCCAGCAGTTTCAATCGGGGGGCCTATGGCTACACCTTC. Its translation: CASSFNRGAYGYTF.

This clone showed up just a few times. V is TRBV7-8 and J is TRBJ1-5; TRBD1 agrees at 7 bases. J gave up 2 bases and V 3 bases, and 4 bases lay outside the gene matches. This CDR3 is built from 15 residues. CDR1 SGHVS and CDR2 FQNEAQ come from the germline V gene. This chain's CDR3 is CASSFSGTGNQPQHF. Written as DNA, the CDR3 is TGTGCCAGCAGCTTCTCTGGGACAGGCAATCAGCCCCAGCATTTT.

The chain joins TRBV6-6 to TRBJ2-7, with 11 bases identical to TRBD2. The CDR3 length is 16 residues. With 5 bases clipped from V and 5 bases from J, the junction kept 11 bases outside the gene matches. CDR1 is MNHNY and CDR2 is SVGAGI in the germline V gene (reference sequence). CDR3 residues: CASSRKGTSGIHEQYF. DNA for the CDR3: TGTGCCAGCAGTCGAAAGGGGACTAGCGGTATCCACGAGCAGTACTTC.

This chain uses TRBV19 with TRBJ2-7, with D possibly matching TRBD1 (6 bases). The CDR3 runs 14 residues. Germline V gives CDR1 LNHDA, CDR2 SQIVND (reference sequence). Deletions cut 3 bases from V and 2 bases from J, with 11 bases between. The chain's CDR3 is CASSMPGTTYEQYF. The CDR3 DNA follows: TGTGCCAGTAGTATGCCGGGGACAACCTACGAGCAGTACTTC.

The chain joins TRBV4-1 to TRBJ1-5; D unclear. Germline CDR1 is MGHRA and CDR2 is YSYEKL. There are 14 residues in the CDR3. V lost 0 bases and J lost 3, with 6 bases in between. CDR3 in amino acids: CASSQENNNQPQHF. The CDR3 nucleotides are TGCGCCAGCAGCCAAGAGAACAACAATCAGCCCCAGCATTTT.